Sequencing of this TCR beta chain was carried out in a study of T cell repertoires in cytomegalovirus infection. TCRdb reprocessed the reads via MiXCR and lists one record per CDR3 protein. In the table there are fewer than 1,000,000 distinct CDR3 sequences, around 30% of which are singletons. This clonotype was seen only a few times. The antigen remains undetermined. Germline V gives CDR1 MNHEY, CDR2 SMNVEV (reference sequence). V trimming: 5 bases; J trimming: 5 bases; junction bases outside the gene matches: 7. The CDR3 is 14 amino acids. V is TRBV27 and J is TRBJ2-7, with 9 bases identical to TRBD1. The clonotype comes from a human donor in good health (CMV status not recorded). Some clones in this sample may be carry-over from other donors' samples. This specimen was cultured CD8+ T cells from PBMCs, taken from culture after CMV antigen stimulation. CDR3: CASSPGTGIHEQYF. DNA of the CDR3: TGTGCCAGCAGTCCCGGGACAGGGATCCACGAGCAGTACTTC.